Given below is one T cell receptor (beta chain) in context. Its specificity is unknown. The investigators reverse transcribed all of the isolated RNA, so they sequenced expressed TCRB transcripts. TCRdb's table, derived via immunoSEQ multiplex PCR, lists solely in-frame clones and lacks some. This sample carries around 300,000 clones, approximately 10% of them seen once, and the ten largest clones take just over 0.015%. Via the markers CD45RO/CCR7/CD25/CD127/CD95/CD27, stem cell-like memory, regulatory, central memory and naive CD4+ cells were sorted. The source of the sample is a study of beta chain features in type 1 diabetes. Study results and caveats: Healthy donors had naive, central memory and Treg TCRB repertoires that appeared less similar than those seen among patients. A pattern of fewer insertions and more deletions at VDJ junctions was seen in type 1 diabetes patients.

Per germline, CDR1 SGDLS and CDR2 YYNGEE. The CDR3 sequence is 15 residues long. J lost 6 bases, V lost 4 bases, and 10 bases had no gene match. The receptor's source is a woman aged 25 to 45 in good health. The chain couples TRBV9 to TRBJ2-1, with 7 bases aligning to TRBD2. What was sequenced was naive CD4+ T cells from blood. The CDR3 is CASSTRLAPPNEQFF. CDR3 DNA: TGTGCCAGCAGCACGCGACTAGCCCCTCCCAATGAGCAGTTCTTC.